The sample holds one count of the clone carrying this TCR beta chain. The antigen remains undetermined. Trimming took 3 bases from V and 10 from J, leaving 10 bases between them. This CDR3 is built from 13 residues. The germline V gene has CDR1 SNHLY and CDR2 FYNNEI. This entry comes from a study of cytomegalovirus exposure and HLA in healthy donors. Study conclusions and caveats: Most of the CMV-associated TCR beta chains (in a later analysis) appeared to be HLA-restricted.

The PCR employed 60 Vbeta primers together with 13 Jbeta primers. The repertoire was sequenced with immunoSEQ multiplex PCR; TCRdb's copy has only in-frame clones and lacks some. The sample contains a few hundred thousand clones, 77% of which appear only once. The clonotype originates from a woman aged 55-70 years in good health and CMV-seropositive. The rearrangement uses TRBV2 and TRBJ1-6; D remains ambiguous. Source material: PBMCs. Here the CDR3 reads CASSDEGDSPLHF. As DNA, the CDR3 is TGTGCCAGCAGTGATGAGGGTGACTCACCCCTCCACTTT.